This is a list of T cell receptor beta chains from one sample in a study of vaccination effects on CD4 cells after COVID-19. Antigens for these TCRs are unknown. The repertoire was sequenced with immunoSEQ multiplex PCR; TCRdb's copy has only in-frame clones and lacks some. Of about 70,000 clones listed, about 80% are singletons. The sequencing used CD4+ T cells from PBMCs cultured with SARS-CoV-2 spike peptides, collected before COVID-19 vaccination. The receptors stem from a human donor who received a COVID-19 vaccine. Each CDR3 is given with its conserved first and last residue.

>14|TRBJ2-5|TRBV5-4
CASSLEGGGETQYF
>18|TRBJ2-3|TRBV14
CASSAKPGLAGFIDTQYF
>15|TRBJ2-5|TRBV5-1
CASSLGPSGGETQYF
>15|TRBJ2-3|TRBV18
CASSPPTSVGGTQYF
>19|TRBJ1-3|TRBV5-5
CASSLAKGLELFNRNTIYF
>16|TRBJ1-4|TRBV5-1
CASSLGQVPWYEKLFF
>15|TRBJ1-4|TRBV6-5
CASTSERRYNEKLFF
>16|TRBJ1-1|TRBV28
CASSSMGAGWDTEAFF
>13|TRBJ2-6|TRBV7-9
CASSLTGANVLTF
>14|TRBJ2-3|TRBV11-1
CASSPGGEVDTQYF
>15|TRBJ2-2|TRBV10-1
CASSHGTGDTGELFF
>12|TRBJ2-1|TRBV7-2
CASSQFVNEQFF
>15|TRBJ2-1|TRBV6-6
CASSQTGDIRGEQFF
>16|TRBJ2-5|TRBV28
CASSSTGQGTRETQYF
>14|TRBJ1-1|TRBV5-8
CASPSTSGDTEAFF
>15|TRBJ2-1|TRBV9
CASSASGGGYNEQFF
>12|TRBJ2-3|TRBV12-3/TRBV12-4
CASSHRTDTQYF
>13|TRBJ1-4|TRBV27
CASKGQLNEKLFF
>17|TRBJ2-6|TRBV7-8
CASSLGGSRSGANVLTF
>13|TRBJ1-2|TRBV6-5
CASSYSGTGGYTF
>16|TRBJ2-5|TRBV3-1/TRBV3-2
CASSFDSGGTEETQYF
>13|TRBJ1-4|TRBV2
CASQRSANEKLFF
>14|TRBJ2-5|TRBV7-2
CASSRSDRPETQYF
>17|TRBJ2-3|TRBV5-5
CASSRLGDRIRTDTQYF
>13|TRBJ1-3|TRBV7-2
CASSLDKYDTIYF
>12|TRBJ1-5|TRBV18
CASGTGDQPQHF
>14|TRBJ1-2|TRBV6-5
CASRTDRASYGYTF
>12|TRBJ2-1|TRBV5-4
CASSSKQGEQFF
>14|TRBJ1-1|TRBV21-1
CASSKRQLNTEAFF
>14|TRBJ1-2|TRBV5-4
CASSLRLGDYGYTF
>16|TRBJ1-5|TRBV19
CASSTQPKRGNQPQHF
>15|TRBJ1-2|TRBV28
CASSLPTGEGYGYTF
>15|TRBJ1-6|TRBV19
CASSPKAQGGSPLHF
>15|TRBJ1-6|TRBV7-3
CASSLGGQTNSPLHF
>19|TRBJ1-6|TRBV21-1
CASSKAPGQEVSYNSPLHF
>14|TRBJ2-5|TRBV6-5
CATSRDSTFGAQYF
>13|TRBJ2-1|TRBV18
CASSDLTYNEQFF
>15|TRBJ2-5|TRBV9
CASSVTGGSPETQYF
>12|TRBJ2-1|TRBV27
CATSPSGYEQFF
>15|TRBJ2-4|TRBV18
CASSGTGGAKNIQYF
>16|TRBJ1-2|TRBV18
CASSPPGTSRGYGYTF
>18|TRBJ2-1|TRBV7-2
CASSLIKSSRGGNNEQFF
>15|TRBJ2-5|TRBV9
CASSVTSGAVETQYF